The 24 T cell receptor beta chains listed next were all sequenced from one sample in a study of blood T cell repertoires in COVID-19. The method was immunoSEQ multiplex PCR; TCRdb's version includes in-frame clones alone and lacks a portion of them. Here the sample spans around 330,000 clones, roughly 90% being singletons. Material for sequencing was peripheral blood. All receptors derive from a woman between 50 and 59 years old with active or convalescent COVID-19.

This clone has more than one count but fewer than ten. J is TRBJ2-5 and V is TRBV10-2; possibly TRBD1 for D (8 bases). Per germline, CDR1 WSHSY and CDR2 SAAADI. V was clipped by 6 bases and J by 4 bases, with 18 bases between them. The CDR3 has 15 amino acids. The CDR3 spells CASRVRGRGGETQYF. CDR3 in DNA: TGCGCCAGCAGGGTCAGGGGGCGCGGGGGAGAGACCCAGTACTTC.

The rearrangement links TRBV24-1 to TRBJ2-3, with TRBD1 matching over 10 bases. This CDR3 comprises 17 residues. V lost 4 bases to trimming and J lost 3 bases; unmatched junction nucleotides: 9. Germline V CDR1 and CDR2: KGHDR, SFDVKD. This CDR3 reads CATSDPPGQGTTDTQYF. CDR3 sequence (DNA): TGTGCCACCAGTGACCCTCCGGGACAGGGGACGACAGATACGCAGTATTTT.

This clone was seen just once. This chain links TRBV7-8 with TRBJ2-7; 9 bases are a match to TRBD2. Trimming took 3 bases from V and 1 from J; bases not matched to a gene: 1. Germline CDR1 SGHVS, CDR2 FQNEAQ. There are 14 residues in the CDR3. This CDR3 reads CASSFLAGSYEQYF. The CDR3 nucleotides read TGTGCCAGCAGCTTTCTAGCGGGGTCCTACGAGCAGTACTTC.

This clone was counted once. The V gene is TRBV7-8, the J gene TRBJ2-6; 8 nucleotides agree with TRBD1. From germline, CDR1 is SGHVS and CDR2 FQNEAQ. The V segment lost 0 bases and the J segment 4 bases; nucleotides outside the gene matches: 8. CDR3 length: 18 residues. The chain's CDR3 is CASSLAQGASLGANVLTF. The DNA of the CDR3 is TGTGCCAGCAGCTTAGCTCAGGGGGCCTCCCTCGGGGCCAACGTCCTGACTTTC. Filled out from reference TRBV7-8 and TRBJ2-6, the complete variable domain reads GAGVSQSPRYKVAKRGQDVALRCDPISGHVSLFWYQQALGQGPEFLTYFQNEAQLDKSGLPSDRFFAERPEGSVSTLKIQRTQQEDSAVYLCASSLAQGASLGANVLTFGAGSRLTVL.

The chain links TRBV6-1 to TRBJ2-5; 7 bases are shared with TRBD2. This CDR3 spans 15 amino acids. J gave up 2 bases and V 2 bases, and 5 bases lay outside the gene matches. CDR1 is MNHNS, CDR2 SASEGT, per germline. For the CDR3, the DNA is TGTGCCAGCAGTGAACTGACTAGCCGACAAGAGACCCAGTACTTC. It encodes CASSELTSRQETQYF.

The V and J genes are TRBV28 and TRBJ2-1; D is perhaps TRBD2 (6 bases). The V end was cut by 5 bases, the J end by 3 bases, with 17 bases between. Per the germline V gene, CDR1 is MDHEN and CDR2 is SYDVKM. CDR3 length equals 16 residues. CDR3 in amino acids: CASSPRDLGVYNEQFF. DNA for the CDR3: TGTGCCAGCAGTCCTAGGGACTTGGGGGTCTACAATGAGCAGTTCTTC.

The chain recombines TRBV6-5 with TRBJ2-4; weak D call: TRBD1 (6 bases). This CDR3 is 15 amino acids long. Germline V gene sequence: CDR1 MNHEY, CDR2 SVGAGI. V was trimmed by 2 bases and J by 11 bases, leaving 19 bases between them. CDR3 DNA sequence: TGTGCCAGCAGTTACGACAGGCCAAGCTCTCCGTTTCAGTACTTC. Protein: CASSYDRPSSPFQYF.

In this sample, this clone turned up once. V is TRBV7-3 and J is TRBJ2-3, with 8 nucleotides matching TRBD2. Trimming cost V 0 bases and J 2 bases; bases outside gene matches: 7. CDR3 length equals 17 residues. The germline V gene encodes CDR1 SGHTA and CDR2 FQGTGA. In nucleotides, the CDR3 is TGTGCCAGCAGCTTAACTGGGGGACTAGGTTTCACAGATACGCAGTATTTT. It encodes CASSLTGGLGFTDTQYF.

J is TRBJ2-3 and V is TRBV6-2 or TRBV6-3; D gene ambiguous. In germline, CDR1 is MNHEY, CDR2 SVGEGT. V dropped 6 bases and J dropped 1 base, with 17 bases sitting between them. The CDR3 sequence is 16 residues long. DNA for the CDR3: TGTGCCAGCAGCCCGGGCCCACAGTGGGGCACAGATACGCAGTATTTT. It specifies CASSPGPQWGTDTQYF.

V is TRBV6-5 and J is TRBJ2-1; 10 nucleotides align to TRBD1. The CDR3 consists of 16 residues. Germline CDR1 is MNHEY and CDR2 is SVGAGI. J was trimmed by 10 bases and V by 0 bases; bases with no gene match: 9. CDR3 nucleotide sequence: TGTGCCAGCAGTTACTCGACGAGACAGGGGGCTAGGGAGCAGTTCTTC. Residues: CASSYSTRQGAREQFF.

This rearrangement joins TRBV7-2 to TRBJ2-7; tentative D call: TRBD2 (7 bases). Germline V gene sequence: CDR1 SGHTA, CDR2 FQGNSA. Trimming cost V 8 bases and J 6 bases, with 14 bases left between them. This CDR3 has 12 amino acids. The chain's CDR3 is CASRRGGGEQYF. The CDR3 DNA sequence: TGTGCCAGCCGGAGGGGGGGTGGCGAGCAGTACTTC.

The rearrangement links TRBV15 to TRBJ2-7; 7 bases agree with TRBD1. There are 15 residues in the CDR3. V gave up 3 bases and J gave up 4 bases; unmatched junction bases: 9. Germline V CDR1 and CDR2: LNHNV, YYDKDF (reference sequence). DNA of the CDR3: TGTGCCACCAGCAGCCCGGGACAGCTAAATTACGAGCAGTACTTC. It is translated as CATSSPGQLNYEQYF. Filled out from reference TRBV15 and TRBJ2-7, the complete variable domain reads DAMVIQNPRYQVTQFGKPVTLSCSQTLNHNVMYWYQQKSSQAPKLLFHYYDKDFNNEADTPDNFQSRRPNTSFCFLDIRSPGLGDTAMYLCATSSPGQLNYEQYFGPGTRLTVT.

A single count supports this clone. CDR3 DNA: TGTGCCAGCAGCCATAAGCTGCTGGGACAGGGAGTGGGCTACACCTTC. This encodes CASSHKLLGQGVGYTF. This chain joins TRBV4-2 and TRBJ1-2; TRBD1 matches at 9 bases. With V trimmed by 3 bases and J by 8 bases, 13 bases remained unmatched. Per the germline V gene, CDR1 is LGHNA and CDR2 is YNFKEQ. The CDR3 runs 16 residues.

The V and J genes are TRBV29-1 and TRBJ2-7; the D gene is possibly TRBD1 (6 bases). The V end lost 5 bases, the J end lost 3 bases, and 17 bases lay between the germline ends. This CDR3 is built from 14 residues. CDR1 and CDR2 (germline): SQVTM, ANQGSEA. This CDR3 is CSVSHTGKGYEQYF. The CDR3, as DNA: TGCAGCGTTAGCCATACAGGGAAGGGCTACGAGCAGTACTTC.

The chain uses TRBV7-2 and TRBJ1-1; D is unresolved. Trimming cost V 5 bases and J 6 bases, with 16 bases left between them. Germline assignment: CDR1 SGHTA and CDR2 FQGNSA. The CDR3 length is 14 residues. The CDR3 DNA follows: TGTGCCAGCAGCCCCCAGGCCCATACGGCTGAAGCTTTCTTT. The encoded protein is CASSPQAHTAEAFF.

This chain uses TRBV7-9 with TRBJ1-2; the D gene is possibly TRBD1 (5 bases). Germline loops: CDR1 SEHNR, CDR2 FQNEAQ (reference sequence). This CDR3 contains 12 residues. V gave up 5 bases and J gave up 4 bases, with 8 bases separating them. CDR3: CASSIDSYGYTF. The DNA of the CDR3 is TGTGCCAGCAGCATCGACAGCTATGGCTACACCTTC. The full variable domain, completed using reference TRBV7-9 and TRBJ1-2, is DTGVSQNPRHKITKRGQNVTFRCDPISEHNRLYWYRQTLGQGPEFLTYFQNEAQLEKSRLLSDRFSAERPKGSFSTLEIQRTEQGDSAMYLCASSIDSYGYTFGSGTRLTVV.

This clone was seen once. For the CDR3, the DNA is TGTGCCAGCAGCTTAGACGGCGGGGGGGCCAAAGATACGCAGTATTTT. Protein: CASSLDGGGAKDTQYF. The chain links TRBV7-2 to TRBJ2-3; 9 positions agree with TRBD2. V gave up 1 base and J gave up 5 bases; unmatched junction bases: 7. Per germline, CDR1 SGHTA and CDR2 FQGNSA. The CDR3 has 16 amino acids.

The V gene is TRBV19, the J gene TRBJ1-4; 7 bases agree with TRBD1. Germline CDR1 is LNHDA and CDR2 is SQIVND (reference sequence). The length of the CDR3 is 17 residues. J gave up 4 bases and V 5 bases, and 13 bases lay outside the gene matches. The CDR3 protein is CASSAWGTGDLNEKLFF. CDR3 bases: TGTGCCAGTAGTGCTTGGGGCACAGGGGATCTTAATGAAAAACTGTTTTTT. Full variable domain (rest looked up from reference TRBV19 and TRBJ1-4): DGGITQSPKYLFRKEGQNVTLSCEQNLNHDAMYWYRQDPGQGLRLIYYSQIVNDFQKGDIAEGYSVSREKKESFPLTVTSAQKNPTAFYLCASSAWGTGDLNEKLFFGSGTQLSVL.

V usage is TRBV7-8 and J usage is TRBJ1-2; 7 nucleotides align to TRBD1. V gave up 4 bases and J gave up 2 bases; unmatched junction bases: 7. Germline CDR1 reads SGHVS; CDR2 reads FQNEAQ. The length of the CDR3 is 15 residues. For the CDR3, the DNA is TGTGCCAGCAGCTCTTTTCCGGGACAGAACTATGGCTACACCTTC. Protein sequence: CASSSFPGQNYGYTF.

The rearrangement links TRBV4-3 to TRBJ2-3; tentatively, D is TRBD2 (6 bases). Germline lookup yields CDR1 LGHNA and CDR2 YSLEER. This CDR3 contains 15 residues. Trimming left V 0 bases short and J 5 bases short, with 12 bases between. CDR3: CASSQDVTGEDTQYF. The CDR3 DNA sequence: TGCGCCAGCAGCCAAGATGTTACGGGGGAAGATACGCAGTATTTT.

This clone was recorded only once. The V and J genes are TRBV4-3 and TRBJ2-7, with 14 bases lining up with TRBD2. The CDR3 runs 19 residues. The V gene's germline CDR1 is LGHNA and CDR2 YSLEER. Trimming removed 0 bases from V and 3 bases from J; junction bases left unmatched: 10. CDR3 in DNA: TGCGCCAGCAGCCAAGAGTACGGGACTAGCGGGAGATTGGGCTACGAGCAGTACTTC. It encodes CASSQEYGTSGRLGYEQYF.

The V call is TRBV7-3, the J call TRBJ2-3, with 9 bases aligning to TRBD2. The CDR3 spans 17 residues. With V trimmed by 0 bases and J by 4 bases, 8 bases remained unmatched. In germline, CDR1 is SGHTA, CDR2 FQGTGA. The DNA for the CDR3 is TGTGCCAGCAGCTTAACCCCGAGGGCGGGGGGGCCAGATACGCAGTATTTT. It is translated as CASSLTPRAGGPDTQYF. The variable domain in full, completed from reference TRBV7-3 and TRBJ2-3, reads GAGVSQTPSNKVTEKGKYVELRCDPISGHTALYWYRQSLGQGPEFLIYFQGTGAADDSGLPNDRFFAVRPEGSVSTLKIQRTERGDSAVYLCASSLTPRAGGPDTQYFGPGTRLTVL.

Concerning this clone itself: Germline is not matched at one junction end, which may reflect a read error. The J gene is TRBJ1-2, the V gene TRBV19; weak D call: TRBD1 (6 bases). Germline loops: CDR1 LNHDA, CDR2 SQIVND (reference sequence). This CDR3 comprises 15 residues. CDR3 nucleotides: TGTGCCAGTAGTACCGACCGACGGCGGTCTAACAGGGAGTACTTC. It specifies CASSTDRRRSNREYF.

This chain links TRBV13 with TRBJ1-1; 9 bases are shared with TRBD1. With V trimmed by 5 bases and J by 1 base, 11 bases remained unmatched. This CDR3 has 17 amino acids. Germline CDR1 is PRHDT and CDR2 is FYEKMQ (reference sequence). The CDR3 here is CASSPVPGQGRNTEAFF. The CDR3 DNA reads TGTGCCAGCAGCCCTGTCCCGGGACAGGGAAGGAACACTGAAGCTTTCTTT. The full variable domain, completed using reference TRBV13 and TRBJ1-1, is AAGVIQSPRHLIKEKRETATLKCYPIPRHDTVYWYQQGPGQDPQFLISFYEKMQSDKGSIPDRFSAQQFSDYHSELNMSSLELGDSALYFCASSPVPGQGRNTEAFFGQGTRLTVV.